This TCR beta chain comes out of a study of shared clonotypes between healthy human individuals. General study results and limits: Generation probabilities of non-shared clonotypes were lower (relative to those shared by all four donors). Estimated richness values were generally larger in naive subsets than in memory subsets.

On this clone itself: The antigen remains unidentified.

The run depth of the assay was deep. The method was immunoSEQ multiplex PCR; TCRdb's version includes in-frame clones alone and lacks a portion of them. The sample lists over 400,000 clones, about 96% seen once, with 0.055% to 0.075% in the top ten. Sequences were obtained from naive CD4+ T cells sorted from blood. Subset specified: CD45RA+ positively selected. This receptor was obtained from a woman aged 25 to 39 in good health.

CDR3 DNA: TGTGCCAGCAGTCTGGGACAGGGGGTTTATGGCTACACCTTC. This codes for CASSLGQGVYGYTF. The chain carries TRBV27 and TRBJ1-2, with 11 bases identical to TRBD1. The CDR3 sequence is 14 residues long. CDR1 is MNHEY and CDR2 is SMNVEV in the germline V gene (reference sequence). V shed 5 bases, J shed 5 bases, and the junction held 4 bases outside the gene matches.